The rows below give T cell receptor beta chains drawn from one sample of a study of blood T cell repertoires in COVID-19. Assay: immunoSEQ multiplex PCR; the TCRdb copy retains only in-frame clones and omits some. The top ten clones hold 26% of a sample with 150,000 to 200,000 clones, about 79% of them seen once. The specimen was peripheral blood. All receptors come from a woman aged 70 to 79 with acute or convalescent COVID-19. Both conserved end residues are part of each CDR3. Fields, in order: J gene, V gene, CDR3 protein.

J gene: TRBJ2-2
V gene: TRBV21-1
CDR3 protein: CASSTRSSGRARELFF

J gene: TRBJ1-4
V gene: TRBV7-8
CDR3 protein: CASSHGQGGEKLFF

J gene: TRBJ2-7
V gene: TRBV6-5
CDR3 protein: CASILADTSYEQYF

J gene: TRBJ1-1
V gene: TRBV25-1
CDR3 protein: CASSASGIGTEAFF

J gene: TRBJ2-1
V gene: TRBV20-1
CDR3 protein: CSAGLWEQFF

J gene: TRBJ2-5
V gene: TRBV5-1
CDR3 protein: CASGKDDGREETQYF

J gene: TRBJ2-7
V gene: TRBV2
CDR3 protein: CASSRGLAGGRAYEQYF

J gene: TRBJ1-1
V gene: TRBV7-3
CDR3 protein: CASSLWEYTEAFF

J gene: TRBJ2-1
V gene: TRBV19
CDR3 protein: CASSIGSGTYNEQFF

J gene: TRBJ2-3
V gene: TRBV7-6
CDR3 protein: CASSFPGESTDTQYF

J gene: TRBJ2-1
V gene: TRBV24-1
CDR3 protein: CATSEAGTSGSEREQFF

J gene: TRBJ2-3
V gene: TRBV29-1
CDR3 protein: CSVAHAGPGGTDTQYF

J gene: TRBJ2-2
V gene: TRBV5-1
CDR3 protein: CASEGTANTGELFF

J gene: TRBJ1-2
V gene: TRBV10-3
CDR3 protein: CAISGTETYYGYTF

J gene: TRBJ1-1
V gene: TRBV2
CDR3 protein: CASRRGMNTEAFF

J gene: TRBJ2-1
V gene: TRBV6-2/TRBV6-3
CDR3 protein: CASSPRTSGSSYNEQFF

J gene: TRBJ1-1
V gene: TRBV5-1
CDR3 protein: CASSLGATGNTEAFF

J gene: TRBJ2-7
V gene: TRBV19
CDR3 protein: CASSIALSGTSSYEQYF

J gene: TRBJ2-7
V gene: TRBV19
CDR3 protein: CASSPGTAVIPSYEQYF

J gene: TRBJ2-7
V gene: TRBV6-5
CDR3 protein: CASSYSNIPYEQYF

J gene: TRBJ1-1
V gene: TRBV5-1
CDR3 protein: CASSPLRRQANDKNTEAFF

J gene: TRBJ2-7
V gene: TRBV11-2
CDR3 protein: CASSLAQGYSYEQYF

J gene: TRBJ2-7
V gene: TRBV30
CDR3 protein: CAQKGQGNYEQYF

J gene: TRBJ2-2
V gene: TRBV19
CDR3 protein: CASSTGLAGNTGELFF

J gene: TRBJ1-3
V gene: TRBV5-4
CDR3 protein: CASSSSSADFSGNTIYF

J gene: TRBJ2-1
V gene: TRBV5-1
CDR3 protein: CASSLQGNEQFF

J gene: TRBJ2-1
V gene: TRBV6-5
CDR3 protein: CASRELNEQFF

J gene: TRBJ2-1
V gene: TRBV4-1
CDR3 protein: CASSRTSGSSYNEQFF

J gene: TRBJ1-1
V gene: TRBV6-5
CDR3 protein: CASRLTGENTEAFF

J gene: TRBJ1-3
V gene: TRBV5-6
CDR3 protein: CASSHSGTRGNTIYF

J gene: TRBJ2-1
V gene: TRBV19
CDR3 protein: CASSRSGNEQFF

J gene: TRBJ2-1
V gene: TRBV25-1
CDR3 protein: CASSEGARWGRWNNEQFF

J gene: TRBJ1-2
V gene: TRBV5-8
CDR3 protein: CASTADRVFGYTF

J gene: TRBJ2-1
V gene: TRBV10-2
CDR3 protein: CASRLRAGLAGTGSSYNEQFF

J gene: TRBJ2-1
V gene: TRBV27
CDR3 protein: CASGGEQFF

J gene: TRBJ2-7
V gene: TRBV5-8
CDR3 protein: CASSPGGQFYEQYF

J gene: TRBJ2-5
V gene: TRBV5-1
CDR3 protein: CASSLADRGHRETQYF

J gene: TRBJ2-5
V gene: TRBV11-2
CDR3 protein: CASSPGETQYF

J gene: TRBJ1-6
V gene: TRBV7-2
CDR3 protein: CASSMLSESPLHF

J gene: TRBJ2-2
V gene: TRBV2
CDR3 protein: CASSYRGLGTGELFF

J gene: TRBJ1-6
V gene: TRBV11-2
CDR3 protein: CASSFAEGRSPLHF

J gene: TRBJ2-6
V gene: TRBV5-1
CDR3 protein: CASSPGRDRGISGANVLTF

J gene: TRBJ2-1
V gene: TRBV29-1
CDR3 protein: CSVVVTSGTNEQFF

J gene: TRBJ2-2
V gene: TRBV14
CDR3 protein: CASRKWSGTSTGELFF

J gene: TRBJ2-7
V gene: TRBV19
CDR3 protein: CASSIERGYEQYF

J gene: TRBJ1-2
V gene: TRBV7-9
CDR3 protein: CASSWPQAGYTF

J gene: TRBJ1-1
V gene: TRBV6-1
CDR3 protein: CASSEGPARTEAFF

J gene: TRBJ2-3
V gene: TRBV2
CDR3 protein: CASSWLAGEVTDTQYF

J gene: TRBJ1-5
V gene: TRBV12-3/TRBV12-4
CDR3 protein: CASSLVRDQPQHF

J gene: TRBJ1-2
V gene: TRBV3-1/TRBV3-2
CDR3 protein: CASSQGASVDSNYGYTF

J gene: TRBJ2-6
V gene: TRBV5-1
CDR3 protein: CASSLTGGYSGANVLTF

J gene: TRBJ1-4
V gene: TRBV19
CDR3 protein: CASTATNRVGKLFF

J gene: TRBJ1-2
V gene: TRBV6-5
CDR3 protein: CATGMGAANYGYTF

J gene: TRBJ1-3
V gene: TRBV4-1
CDR3 protein: CASSQARRSSGNTIYF

J gene: TRBJ2-7
V gene: TRBV5-4
CDR3 protein: CASRGEGTSGSSYEQYF

J gene: TRBJ1-5
V gene: TRBV3-1/TRBV3-2
CDR3 protein: CAIGQGGQPQHF